The rows below give T cell receptor beta chains drawn from one sample of a study of T cell repertoires in aging, cancer and after chemotherapy. MiXCR, applied by TCRdb to the multiplex PCR reads, yields one record per CDR3 protein. The table has about 11,000 distinct CDR3 sequences, around 42% seen once. Sequenced input: blood. The receptors were sampled from a human donor in good health. CDR3s include the opening cysteine and the closing phenylalanine or tryptophan. The D gene is left open where the match is weak.

D: -; V: TRBV6-5; CDR3: CASSFGQATDTQYF
D: -; V: TRBV6-6; CDR3: CASSYSNPSVGNEQFF
D: TRBD1; V: TRBV6-5; CDR3: CASSIGTGSGNTIYF
D: TRBD2; V: TRBV5-1; CDR3: CASRLAMSTDTQYF
D: TRBD1; V: TRBV6-1; CDR3: CASTPHMAGGNYGYTF
D: TRBD1; V: TRBV10-3; CDR3: CAISEGTGSDTQYF
D: -; V: TRBV7-2; CDR3: CASSLLNSPLHF
D: TRBD2; V: TRBV7-3; CDR3: CASSLLAGATGELFF
D: TRBD2; V: TRBV4-2; CDR3: CASSQTSGSRPVVKNIQYF
D: -; V: TRBV5-4; CDR3: CASSFRDGYEQYF
D: TRBD2; V: TRBV11-2; CDR3: CASSPGLAGTDTQYF
D: -; V: TRBV15; CDR3: CATSRAGDSNQPQHF
D: -; V: TRBV7-2; CDR3: CASSLGTANYGYTF
D: -; V: TRBV27; CDR3: CASSFTLAGANVLTF
D: -; V: TRBV29-1; CDR3: CSVGDAGNTIYF
D: -; V: TRBV27; CDR3: CASSLSPSQTQYF
D: -; V: TRBV7-6; CDR3: CASSFGETQYF
D: -; V: TRBV30; CDR3: CAWSLQGSNQPQHF
D: -; V: TRBV4-2; CDR3: CASSQVQGEDGYTF
D: -; V: TRBV28; CDR3: CASSTGISAGYTF
D: -; V: TRBV6-5; CDR3: CASSSRQEQFF
D: TRBD2; V: TRBV12-3/TRBV12-4; CDR3: CASSLGASGAPDTQYF
D: -; V: TRBV5-4; CDR3: CASSLAGVDEQFF
D: -; V: TRBV30; CDR3: CAWRGGLMNTEAFF